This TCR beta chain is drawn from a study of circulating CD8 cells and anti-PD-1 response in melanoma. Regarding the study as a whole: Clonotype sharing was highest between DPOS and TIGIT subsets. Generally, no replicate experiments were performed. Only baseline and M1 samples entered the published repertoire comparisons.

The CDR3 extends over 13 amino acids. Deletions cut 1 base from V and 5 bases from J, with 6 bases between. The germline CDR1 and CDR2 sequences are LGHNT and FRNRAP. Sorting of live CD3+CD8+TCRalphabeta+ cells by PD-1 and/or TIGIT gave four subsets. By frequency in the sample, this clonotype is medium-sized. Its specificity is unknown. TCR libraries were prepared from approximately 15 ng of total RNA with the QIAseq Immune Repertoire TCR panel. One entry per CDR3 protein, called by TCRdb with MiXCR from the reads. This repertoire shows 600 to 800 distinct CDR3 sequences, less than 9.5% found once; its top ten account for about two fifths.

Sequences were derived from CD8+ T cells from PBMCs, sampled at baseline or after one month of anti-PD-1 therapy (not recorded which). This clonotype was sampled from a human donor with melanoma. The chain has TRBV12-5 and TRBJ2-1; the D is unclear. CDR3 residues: CASGLGLNNEQFF. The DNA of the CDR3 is TGTGCTAGTGGTTTGGGCCTGAACAATGAGCAGTTCTTC.